Below are 9 T cell receptor beta chains sequenced from a single sample in a study of blood T cell repertoires in COVID-19. Assay: immunoSEQ multiplex PCR; the TCRdb copy retains only in-frame clones and omits some. The table records approximately 350,000 clones, more than 70% of them present only once. The specimen was peripheral blood. The receptors here all came from a man aged 30 to 39 with active or convalescent COVID-19.

The gene calls are TRBV5-1 and TRBJ1-1, with TRBD1 matching over 9 bases. J was trimmed by 6 bases and V by 0 bases; bases with no gene match: 12. The CDR3 spans 17 residues. CDR1 is SGHRS and CDR2 is YFSETQ in the germline V gene. The CDR3 DNA sequence: TGCGCCAGCAGCTTGGGATACAGGGGGCGTGGGACGGCTGAAGCTTTCTTT. Amino acids: CASSLGYRGRGTAEAFF.

The chain is built from TRBV29-1 and TRBJ2-3; D is possibly TRBD2 (6 bases). CDR3 length equals 14 residues. V was cut by 1 base and J by 3 bases, with 11 bases left in between. The germline CDR1 and CDR2 sequences are SQVTM and ANQGSEA. CDR3 amino acids: CSVEVQAGTDTQYF. For the CDR3, the DNA is TGCAGCGTTGAAGTGCAGGCGGGAACAGATACGCAGTATTTT.

V usage is TRBV9 and J usage is TRBJ2-1; 7 bases agree with TRBD1. Per the germline V gene, CDR1 is SGDLS and CDR2 is YYNGEE. The length of the CDR3 is 15 residues. Trimming took 3 bases from V and 5 from J; bases not matched to a gene: 8. The chain's CDR3 is CASSGPGQIHNEQFF. The CDR3 DNA reads TGTGCCAGCAGCGGACCGGGACAGATCCACAATGAGCAGTTCTTC.

The CDR3 reads CASSLTGGGTQYF. The CDR3 DNA sequence: TGTGCCAGCAGTTTGACAGGGGGGGGGACCCAGTACTTC. The gene calls are TRBV12-3 or TRBV12-4 and TRBJ2-5; 9 nucleotides agree with TRBD1. The CDR3 sequence is 13 residues long. After removal of 3 bases from V and 7 bases from J, the junction contained 3 bases not matched to a gene.

The chain links TRBV7-8 to TRBJ1-2; 7 bases are a match to TRBD1. Germline V gives CDR1 SGHVS, CDR2 FQNEAQ. CDR3 length equals 15 residues. V shed 1 base, J shed 4 bases, and the junction held 6 bases outside the gene matches. CDR3 amino acids: CASSLDQGGLYGYTF. For the CDR3, the DNA is TGTGCCAGCAGCTTAGATCAGGGGGGACTCTATGGCTACACCTTC.

This clone was seen just once. This rearrangement joins TRBV5-1 to TRBJ1-4; D remains unclear. The V end lost 0 bases, the J end lost 0 bases, and 15 bases lay between the germline ends. The CDR3 runs to 18 residues. Germline values: CDR1 SGHRS, CDR2 YFSETQ. In DNA form, the CDR3 reads TGCGCCAGCAGCTTGGGTAACTCCGGGTTATCAACTAATGAAAAACTGTTTTTT. It codes for CASSLGNSGLSTNEKLFF.

This clone was seen a handful of times. The V call is TRBV29-1, the J call TRBJ1-1, with 8 bases identical to TRBD1. The germline V gene has CDR1 SQVTM and CDR2 ANQGSEA. V trimming: 1 base; J trimming: 8 bases; junction bases outside the gene matches: 6. The CDR3 sequence is 13 residues long. CDR3 coding DNA: TGCAGCGTTGAAGTGACAGGGGCGGACGAAGCTTTCTTT. It codes for CSVEVTGADEAFF.

The sample holds one count of this clone. The V and J genes are TRBV20-1 and TRBJ1-5; TRBD1 is a possible D gene (6 bases). With 3 bases removed from V and 1 base from J, the gap between germline ends came to 10 bases. Germline V CDR1 and CDR2: DFQATT, SNEGSKA (reference sequence). The CDR3 is made up of 14 amino acids. DNA for the CDR3: TGCAGTGCTAGTCCAGGGGAGAGCAATCAGCCCCAGCATTTT. Translated, it gives CSASPGESNQPQHF.

The chain employs TRBV9 and TRBJ2-1, with D possibly TRBD2 on 6 matching bases. Trimming cost V 0 bases and J 0 bases, with 13 bases left between them. The CDR3 loop spans 17 amino acids. From germline, CDR1 is SGDLS and CDR2 YYNGEE. CDR3 loop: CASSVESSVSSYNEQFF. The CDR3 bases are TGTGCCAGCAGCGTAGAATCTAGCGTGAGCTCCTACAATGAGCAGTTCTTC.